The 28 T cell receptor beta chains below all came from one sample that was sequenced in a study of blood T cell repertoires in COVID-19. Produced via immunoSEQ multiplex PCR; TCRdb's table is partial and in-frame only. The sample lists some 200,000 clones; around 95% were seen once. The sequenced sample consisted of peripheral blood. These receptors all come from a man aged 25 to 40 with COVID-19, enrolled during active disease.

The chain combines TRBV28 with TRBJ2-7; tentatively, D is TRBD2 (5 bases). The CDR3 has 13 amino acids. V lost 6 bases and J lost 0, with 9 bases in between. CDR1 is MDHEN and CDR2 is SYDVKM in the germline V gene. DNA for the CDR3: TGTGCCAGCAGGGAGGCGAGCTCCTACGAGCAGTACTTC. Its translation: CASREASSYEQYF.

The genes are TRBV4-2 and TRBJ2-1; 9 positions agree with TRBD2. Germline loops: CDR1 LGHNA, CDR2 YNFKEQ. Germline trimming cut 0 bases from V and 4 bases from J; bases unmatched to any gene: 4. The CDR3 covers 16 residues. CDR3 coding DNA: TGTGCCAGCAGCCAAGAGCCTAGCGGGGTATACAATGAGCAGTTCTTC. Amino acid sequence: CASSQEPSGVYNEQFF.

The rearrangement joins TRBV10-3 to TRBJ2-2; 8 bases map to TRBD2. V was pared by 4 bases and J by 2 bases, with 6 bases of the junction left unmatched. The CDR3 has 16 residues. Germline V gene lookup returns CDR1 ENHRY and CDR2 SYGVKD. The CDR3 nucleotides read TGTGCCATCAGTGGTGCGCGGGGGGCAAACACCGGGGAGCTGTTTTTT. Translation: CAISGARGANTGELFF.

The CDR3 DNA reads as TGTGCCAGCAGCCAAGATCATCGGGGGGGGGTAAACACCATATATTTT. This encodes CASSQDHRGGVNTIYF. This sequence joins TRBV3-1 (or the pseudogene TRBV3-2) and TRBJ1-3; D is possibly TRBD1 (5 bases). This CDR3 has 16 amino acids. Germline CDR1 is LGHDT and CDR2 is YNNKEL (reference sequence). The V end was cut by 0 bases, the J end by 6 bases, with 15 bases between.

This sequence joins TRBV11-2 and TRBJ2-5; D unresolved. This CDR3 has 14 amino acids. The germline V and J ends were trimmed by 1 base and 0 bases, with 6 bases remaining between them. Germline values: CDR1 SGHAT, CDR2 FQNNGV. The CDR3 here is CASSLVSYQETQYF. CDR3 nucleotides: TGTGCCAGCAGCTTAGTGTCGTACCAAGAGACCCAGTACTTC.

The CDR3 DNA is TGTGCCAGCACGGTACTAGCGGGGGCCACCGGGGAGCTGTTTTTT. Translation gives CASTVLAGATGELFF. The V and J genes are TRBV6-5 and TRBJ2-2; TRBD2 aligns across 11 bases. Unmatched junction bases numbered 5, after V lost 7 bases and J lost 4 bases. The CDR3 is 15 amino acids. In germline, CDR1 is MNHEY, CDR2 SVGAGI.

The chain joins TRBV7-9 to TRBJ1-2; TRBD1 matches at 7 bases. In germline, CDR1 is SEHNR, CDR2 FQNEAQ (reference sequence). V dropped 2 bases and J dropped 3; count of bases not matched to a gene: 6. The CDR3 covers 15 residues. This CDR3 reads CASSLRTGGDYGYTF. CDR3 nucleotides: TGTGCCAGCAGCTTACGGACAGGAGGGGACTATGGCTACACCTTC.

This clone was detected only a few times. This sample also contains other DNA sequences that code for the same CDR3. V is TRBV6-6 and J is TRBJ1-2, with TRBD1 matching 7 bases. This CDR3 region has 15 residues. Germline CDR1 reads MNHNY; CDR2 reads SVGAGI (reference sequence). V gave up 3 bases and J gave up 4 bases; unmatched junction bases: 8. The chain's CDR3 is CASSYSRGQLYGYTF. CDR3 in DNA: TGTGCCAGCAGTTATAGCCGGGGACAGCTCTATGGCTACACCTTC.

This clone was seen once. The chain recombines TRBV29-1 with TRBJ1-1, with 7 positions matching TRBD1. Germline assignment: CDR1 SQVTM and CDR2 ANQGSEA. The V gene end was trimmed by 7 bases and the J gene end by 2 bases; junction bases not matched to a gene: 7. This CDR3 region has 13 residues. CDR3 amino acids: CSGRTGANTEAFF. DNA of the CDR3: TGCAGCGGCCGAACAGGGGCTAACACTGAAGCTTTCTTT. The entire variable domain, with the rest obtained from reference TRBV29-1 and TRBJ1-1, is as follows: SAVISQKPSRDICQRGTSLTIQCQVDSQVTMMFWYRQQPGQSLTLIATANQGSEATYESGFVIDKFPISRPNLTFSTLTVSNMSPEDSSIYLCSGRTGANTEAFFGQGTRLTVV.

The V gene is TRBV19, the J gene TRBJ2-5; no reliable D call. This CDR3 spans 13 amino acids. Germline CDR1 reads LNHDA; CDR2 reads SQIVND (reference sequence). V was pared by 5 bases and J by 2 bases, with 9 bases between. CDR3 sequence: CASSPTDQETQYF. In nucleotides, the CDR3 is TGTGCCAGTAGTCCAACTGATCAAGAGACCCAGTACTTC.

The CDR3 reads CASSSDRAYEQYF. The CDR3 bases are TGTGCCAGCAGCTCCGACAGAGCCTACGAGCAGTACTTC. The rearrangement links TRBV5-6 to TRBJ2-7, with a possible D match to TRBD1 (5 bases). CDR3 length equals 13 residues. The germline CDR1 and CDR2 sequences are SGHDT and YYEEEE. Deletions cut 3 bases from V and 2 bases from J, with 9 bases between.

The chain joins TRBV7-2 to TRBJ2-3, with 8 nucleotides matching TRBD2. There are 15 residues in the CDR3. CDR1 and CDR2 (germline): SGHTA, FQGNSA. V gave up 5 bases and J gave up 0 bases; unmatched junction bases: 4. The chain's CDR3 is CASSATSGSTDTQYF. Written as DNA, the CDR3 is TGTGCCAGCAGCGCAACTAGCGGAAGCACAGATACGCAGTATTTT. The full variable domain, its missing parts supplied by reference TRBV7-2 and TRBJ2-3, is GAGVSQSPSNKVTEKGKDVELRCDPISGHTALYWYRQSLGQGLEFLIYFQGNSAPDKSGLPSDRFSAERTGGSVSTLTIQRTQQEDSAVYLCASSATSGSTDTQYFGPGTRLTVL.

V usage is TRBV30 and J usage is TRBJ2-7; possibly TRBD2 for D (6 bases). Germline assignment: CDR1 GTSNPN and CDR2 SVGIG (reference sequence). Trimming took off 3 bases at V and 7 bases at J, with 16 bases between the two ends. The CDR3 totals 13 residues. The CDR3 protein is CAWRRPERGEQYF. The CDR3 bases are TGTGCCTGGAGAAGGCCCGAACGGGGGGAGCAGTACTTC. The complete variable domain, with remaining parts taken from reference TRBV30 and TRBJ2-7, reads SQTIHQWPATLVQPVGSPLSLECTVEGTSNPNLYWYRQAAGRGLQLLFYSVGIGQISSEVPQNLSASRPQDRQFILSSKKLLLSDSGFYLCAWRRPERGEQYFGPGTRLTVT.

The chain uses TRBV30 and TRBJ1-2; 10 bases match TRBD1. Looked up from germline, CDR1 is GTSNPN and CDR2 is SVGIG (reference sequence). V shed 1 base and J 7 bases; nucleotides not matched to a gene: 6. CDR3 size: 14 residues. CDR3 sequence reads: CAWSETGTGAGYTF. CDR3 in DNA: TGTGCCTGGAGTGAGACCGGGACAGGGGCTGGCTACACCTTC.

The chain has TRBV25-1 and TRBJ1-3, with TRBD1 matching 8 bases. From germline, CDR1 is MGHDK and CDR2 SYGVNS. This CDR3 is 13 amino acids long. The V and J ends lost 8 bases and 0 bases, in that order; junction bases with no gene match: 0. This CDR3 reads CASGQGSGNTIYF. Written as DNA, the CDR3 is TGTGCCAGCGGACAGGGCTCTGGAAACACCATATATTTT.

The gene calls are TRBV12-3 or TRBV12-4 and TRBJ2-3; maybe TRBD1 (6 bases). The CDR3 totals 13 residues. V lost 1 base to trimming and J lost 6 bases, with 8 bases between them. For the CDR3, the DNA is TGTGCCAGCAGTTTAGGCCAGGGGGATACGCAGTATTTT. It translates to CASSLGQGDTQYF.

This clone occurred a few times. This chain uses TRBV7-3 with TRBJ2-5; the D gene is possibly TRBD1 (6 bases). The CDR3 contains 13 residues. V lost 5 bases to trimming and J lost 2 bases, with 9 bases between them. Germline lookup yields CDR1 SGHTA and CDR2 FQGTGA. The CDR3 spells CASSQTGQETQYF. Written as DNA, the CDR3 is TGTGCCAGCAGCCAGACAGGACAAGAGACCCAGTACTTC.

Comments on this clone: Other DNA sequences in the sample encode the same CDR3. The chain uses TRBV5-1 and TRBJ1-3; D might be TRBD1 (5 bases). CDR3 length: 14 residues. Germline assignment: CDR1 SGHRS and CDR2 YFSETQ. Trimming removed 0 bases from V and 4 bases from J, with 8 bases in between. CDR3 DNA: TGCGCCAGCAGCTTGGAAGCAGGGGGAAACACCATATATTTT. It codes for CASSLEAGGNTIYF.

The CDR3 protein is CASSLGTSGAQTGELFF. In DNA form, the CDR3 reads TGTGCCAGCAGCTTGGGAACCTCAGGGGCGCAAACCGGGGAGCTGTTTTTT. The V call is TRBV5-4, the J call TRBJ2-2; D possibly corresponds to TRBD1 (6 bases). The CDR3 has 17 residues. The V gene's germline CDR1 is SGHNT and CDR2 YYREEE (reference sequence). V lost 0 bases and J 5 bases, leaving 17 bases between the germline ends.

CDR3 DNA: TGTGCCAGCAGCGTAGAGGCGGGGGGGCCGGTCGGGGAGCTGTTTTTT. Translating it yields CASSVEAGGPVGELFF. The chain links TRBV9 to TRBJ2-2; TRBD2 aligns across 9 bases. CDR1 and CDR2 (germline): SGDLS, YYNGEE. CDR3 length: 16 amino acids. V lost 0 bases, J lost 7 bases, and 7 bases stayed unmatched.

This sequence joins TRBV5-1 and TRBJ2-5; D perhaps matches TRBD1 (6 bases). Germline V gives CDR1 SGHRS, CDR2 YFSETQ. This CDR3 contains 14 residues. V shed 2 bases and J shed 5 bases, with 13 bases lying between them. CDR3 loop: CASSLQGAGETQYF. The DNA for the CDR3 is TGCGCCAGCAGCTTACAGGGAGCCGGGGAGACCCAGTACTTC.

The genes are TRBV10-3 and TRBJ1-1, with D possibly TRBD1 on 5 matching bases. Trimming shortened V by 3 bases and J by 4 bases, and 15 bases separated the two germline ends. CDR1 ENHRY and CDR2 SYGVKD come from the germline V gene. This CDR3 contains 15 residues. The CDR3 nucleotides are TGTGCCATCAGTGACCAGGGTATGACTGGCACTGAAGCTTTCTTT. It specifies CAISDQGMTGTEAFF.

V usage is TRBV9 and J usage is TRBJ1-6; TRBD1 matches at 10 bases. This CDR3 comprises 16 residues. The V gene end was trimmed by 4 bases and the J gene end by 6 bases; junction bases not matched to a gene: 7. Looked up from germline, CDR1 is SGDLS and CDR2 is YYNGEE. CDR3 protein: CASSRGQGQSNSPLHF. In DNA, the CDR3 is TGTGCCAGCAGCAGGGGACAGGGGCAATCTAATTCACCCCTCCACTTT.

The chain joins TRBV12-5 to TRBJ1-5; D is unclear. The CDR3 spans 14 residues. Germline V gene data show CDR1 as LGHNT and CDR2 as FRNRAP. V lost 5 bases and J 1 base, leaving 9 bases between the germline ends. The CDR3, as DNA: TGTGCTAGTGGTGCTGGAGGAAGCAATCAGCCCCAGCATTTT. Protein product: CASGAGGSNQPQHF.

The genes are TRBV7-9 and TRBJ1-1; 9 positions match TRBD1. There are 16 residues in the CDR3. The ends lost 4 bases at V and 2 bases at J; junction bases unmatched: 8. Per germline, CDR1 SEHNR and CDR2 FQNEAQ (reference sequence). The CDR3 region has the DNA TGTGCCAGCAGCTCTGGTCCGGGACAGGGAAACACTGAAGCTTTCTTT. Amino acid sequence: CASSSGPGQGNTEAFF.

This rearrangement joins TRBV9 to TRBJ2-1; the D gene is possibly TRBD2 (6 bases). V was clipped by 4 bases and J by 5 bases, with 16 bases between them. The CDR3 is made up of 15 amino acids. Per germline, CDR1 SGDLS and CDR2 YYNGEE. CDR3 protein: CASSPGDGTNNEQFF. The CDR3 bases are TGTGCCAGCAGCCCGGGGGACGGAACGAACAATGAGCAGTTCTTC.

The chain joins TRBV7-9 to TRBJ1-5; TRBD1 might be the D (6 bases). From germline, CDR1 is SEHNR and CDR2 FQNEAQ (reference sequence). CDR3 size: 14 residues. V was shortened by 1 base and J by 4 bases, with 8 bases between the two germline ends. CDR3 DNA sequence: TGTGCCAGCAGCTTAGAGAGGGGGAATCAGCCCCAGCATTTT. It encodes CASSLERGNQPQHF.

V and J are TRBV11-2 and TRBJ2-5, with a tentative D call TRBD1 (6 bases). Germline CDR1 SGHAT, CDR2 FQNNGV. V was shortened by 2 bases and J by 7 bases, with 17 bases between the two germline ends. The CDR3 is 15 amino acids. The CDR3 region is CASSLPGDPPGTQYF. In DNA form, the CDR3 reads TGTGCCAGCAGCTTACCAGGGGACCCCCCGGGGACCCAGTACTTC.